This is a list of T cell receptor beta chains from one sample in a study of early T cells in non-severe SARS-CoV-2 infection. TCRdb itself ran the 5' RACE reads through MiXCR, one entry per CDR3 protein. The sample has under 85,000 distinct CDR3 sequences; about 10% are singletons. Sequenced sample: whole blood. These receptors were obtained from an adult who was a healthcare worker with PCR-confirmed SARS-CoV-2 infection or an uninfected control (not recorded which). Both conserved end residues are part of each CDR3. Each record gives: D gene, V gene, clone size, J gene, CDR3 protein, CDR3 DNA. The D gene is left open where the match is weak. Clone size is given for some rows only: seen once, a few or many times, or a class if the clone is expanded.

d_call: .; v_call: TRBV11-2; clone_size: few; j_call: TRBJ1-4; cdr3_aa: CASSPPGGKLFF; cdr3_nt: TGTGCCAGCAGCCCCCCGGGGGGAAAACTGTTTTTT
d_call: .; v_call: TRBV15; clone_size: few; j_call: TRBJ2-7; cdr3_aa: CATSRDGWGSYEQYF; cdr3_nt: TGTGCCACCAGCAGAGATGGATGGGGGTCCTACGAGCAGTACTTC
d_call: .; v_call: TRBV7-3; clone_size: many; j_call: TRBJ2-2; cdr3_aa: CASSYGQENTGELFF; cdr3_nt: TGTGCCAGCAGCTACGGGCAGGAAAACACCGGGGAGCTGTTTTTT
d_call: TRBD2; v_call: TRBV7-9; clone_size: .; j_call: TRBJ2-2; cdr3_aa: CATQRGTNTGELFF; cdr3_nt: TGTGCCACCCAGCGGGGGACGAACACCGGGGAGCTGTTTTTT
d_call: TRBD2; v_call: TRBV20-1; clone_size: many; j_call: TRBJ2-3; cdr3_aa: CSGGLAITDTQYF; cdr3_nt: TGCAGTGGAGGACTAGCGATCACAGATACGCAGTATTTT
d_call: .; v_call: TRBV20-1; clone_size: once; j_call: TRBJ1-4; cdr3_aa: CSARGGLSDEKLFF; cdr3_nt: TGCAGTGCTAGGGGCGGTCTCTCGGATGAAAAACTGTTTTTT
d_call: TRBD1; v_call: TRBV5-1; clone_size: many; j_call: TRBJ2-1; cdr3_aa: CASSARTGGDPFF; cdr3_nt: TGCGCCAGCAGCGCCCGGACAGGGGGCGATCCGTTCTTC
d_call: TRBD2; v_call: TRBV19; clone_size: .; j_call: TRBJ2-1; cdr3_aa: CASSTTPRLAGVGEQFF; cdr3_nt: TGTGCCAGTAGTACCACCCCTCGACTAGCGGGAGTAGGAGAGCAGTTCTTC
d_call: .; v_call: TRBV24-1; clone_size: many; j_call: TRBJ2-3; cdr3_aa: CATSDLEGARRTDTQYF; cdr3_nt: TGTGCCACCAGTGATTTGGAAGGTGCCAGGCGAACAGATACGCAGTATTTT
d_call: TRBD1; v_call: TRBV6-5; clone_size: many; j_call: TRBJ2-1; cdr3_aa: CASRSGQVARSEQFF; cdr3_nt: TGTGCCAGCAGATCGGGACAGGTCGCAAGGTCCGAGCAGTTCTTC
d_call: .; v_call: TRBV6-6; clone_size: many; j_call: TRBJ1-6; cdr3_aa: CASSYGPRGMHNSPLHF; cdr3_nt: TGTGCCAGCAGTTATGGCCCTCGCGGCATGCATAATTCACCCCTCCACTTT
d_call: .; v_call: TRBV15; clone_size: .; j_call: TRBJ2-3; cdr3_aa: CATSREVSTDTQYF; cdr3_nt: TGTGCCACCAGCAGGGAAGTTAGTACAGATACGCAGTATTTT
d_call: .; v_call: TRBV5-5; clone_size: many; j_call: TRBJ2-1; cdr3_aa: CASSGWVSYNEQFF; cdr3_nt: TGTGCCAGCAGCGGATGGGTCTCCTACAATGAGCAGTTCTTC
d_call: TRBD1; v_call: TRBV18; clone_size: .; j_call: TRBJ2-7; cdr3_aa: CASSPGQGSLGGEQYF; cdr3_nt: TGTGCCAGCTCACCCGGACAGGGTTCTCTTGGAGGCGAGCAGTACTTC
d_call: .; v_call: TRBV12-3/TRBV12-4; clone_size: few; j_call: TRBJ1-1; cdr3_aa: CASSFQAGGNTEAFF; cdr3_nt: TGTGCCAGCAGTTTTCAGGCAGGCGGAAACACTGAAGCTTTCTTT
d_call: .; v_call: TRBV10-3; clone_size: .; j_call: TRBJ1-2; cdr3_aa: CAIPKGGTNYGYTF; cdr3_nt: TGTGCCATCCCGAAGGGGGGCACAAACTATGGCTACACCTTC
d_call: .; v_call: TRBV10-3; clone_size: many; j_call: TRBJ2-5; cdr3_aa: CAISLDGRETQYF; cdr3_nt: TGTGCCATCAGCCTCGACGGCAGGGAGACCCAGTACTTC
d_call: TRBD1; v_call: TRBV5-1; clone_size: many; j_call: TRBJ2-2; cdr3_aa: CASSLVGTGNRELFF; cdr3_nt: TGCGCCAGCAGCTTGGTGGGGACAGGGAATCGGGAGCTGTTTTTT
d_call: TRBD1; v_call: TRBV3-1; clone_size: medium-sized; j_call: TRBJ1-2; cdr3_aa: CASSQGTGYYGYTF; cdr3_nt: TGTGCCAGCAGCCAAGGGACAGGGTATTATGGCTACACCTTC
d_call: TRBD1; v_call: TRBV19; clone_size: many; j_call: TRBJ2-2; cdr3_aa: CASSVAGGTNTGELFF; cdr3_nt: TGTGCCAGTAGTGTAGCAGGGGGAACGAACACCGGGGAGCTGTTTTTT
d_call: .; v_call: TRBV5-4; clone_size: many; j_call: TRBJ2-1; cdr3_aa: CASSFWTHNEQFF; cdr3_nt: TGTGCCAGCAGCTTCTGGACGCACAATGAGCAGTTCTTC
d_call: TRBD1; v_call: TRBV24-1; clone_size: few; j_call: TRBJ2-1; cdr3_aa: CATSDGTGDYNEQFF; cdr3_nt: TGTGCCACCAGTGACGGGACAGGGGACTACAATGAGCAGTTCTTC
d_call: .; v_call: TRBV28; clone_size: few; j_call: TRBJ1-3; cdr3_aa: CASSRTNSGNTIYF; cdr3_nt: TGTGCCAGCAGTCGTACAAACTCTGGAAACACCATATATTTT
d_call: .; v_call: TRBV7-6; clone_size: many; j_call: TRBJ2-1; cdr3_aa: CASSLAEAYNEQFF; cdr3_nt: TGTGCCAGCAGCTTAGCGGAAGCCTACAATGAGCAGTTCTTC
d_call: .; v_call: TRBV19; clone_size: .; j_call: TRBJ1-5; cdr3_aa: CASSILDNQPQHF; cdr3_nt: TGTGCCAGTAGTATTTTAGACAATCAGCCCCAGCATTTT
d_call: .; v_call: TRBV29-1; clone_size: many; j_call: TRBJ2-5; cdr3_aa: CSVALTAQETQYF; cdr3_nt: TGCAGCGTTGCTTTGACAGCCCAAGAGACCCAGTACTTC
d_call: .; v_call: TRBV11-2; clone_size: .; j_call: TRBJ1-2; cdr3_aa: CASSLAGQNYGYTF; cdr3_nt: TGTGCCAGCAGCTTAGCCGGACAGAACTATGGCTACACCTTC
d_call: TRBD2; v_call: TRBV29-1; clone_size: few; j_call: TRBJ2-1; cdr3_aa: CSVLTSGRNEQFF; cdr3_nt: TGCAGCGTTTTGACTAGCGGGAGAAATGAGCAGTTCTTC
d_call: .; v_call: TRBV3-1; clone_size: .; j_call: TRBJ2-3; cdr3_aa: CASSLEGDTQYF; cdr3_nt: TGTGCCAGCAGCCTCGAGGGGGATACGCAGTATTTT
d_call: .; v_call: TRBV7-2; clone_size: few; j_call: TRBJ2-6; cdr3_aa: CASSPRRGANVLTF; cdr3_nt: TGTGCCAGCAGCCCAAGAAGGGGGGCCAACGTCCTGACTTTC
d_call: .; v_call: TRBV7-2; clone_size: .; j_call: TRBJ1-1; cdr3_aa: CATKAGRSNTEAFF; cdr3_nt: TGTGCCACCAAGGCCGGGCGGTCGAACACTGAAGCTTTCTTT
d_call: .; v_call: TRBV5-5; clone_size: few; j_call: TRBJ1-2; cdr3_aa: CASSLKVKDYGYTF; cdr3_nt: TGTGCCAGCAGCTTGAAGGTGAAGGACTATGGCTACACCTTC
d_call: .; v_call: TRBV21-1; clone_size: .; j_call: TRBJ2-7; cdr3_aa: CASSHEQYF; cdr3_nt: TGTGCCAGCTCCCACGAGCAGTACTTC
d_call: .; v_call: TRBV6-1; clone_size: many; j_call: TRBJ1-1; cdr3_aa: CASSEWAGRTEAFF; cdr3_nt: TGTGCCAGCAGTGAATGGGCAGGGCGGACTGAAGCTTTCTTT
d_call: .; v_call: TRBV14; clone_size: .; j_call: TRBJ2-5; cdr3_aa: CASSQMIQGETQYF; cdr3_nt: TGTGCCAGCAGCCAAATGATCCAGGGTGAGACCCAGTACTTC
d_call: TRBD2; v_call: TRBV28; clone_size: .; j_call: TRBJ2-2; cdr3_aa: CASSVIPSGLAGDPGELFF; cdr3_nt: TGTGCCAGCAGTGTTATTCCCTCGGGGCTAGCGGGAGATCCCGGGGAGCTGTTTTTT
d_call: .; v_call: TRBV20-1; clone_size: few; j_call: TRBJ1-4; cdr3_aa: CSARVPGADATNEKLFF; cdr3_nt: TGCAGTGCTAGGGTACCAGGGGCCGATGCAACTAATGAAAAACTGTTTTTT
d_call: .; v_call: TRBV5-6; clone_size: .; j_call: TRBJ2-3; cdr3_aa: CASSPRPGPSNTQYF; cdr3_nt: TGTGCCAGCAGCCCTCGGCCGGGACCTTCGAATACGCAGTATTTT
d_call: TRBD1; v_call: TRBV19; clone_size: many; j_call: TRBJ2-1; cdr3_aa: CASSIRQGTYNEQFF; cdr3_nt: TGTGCCAGTAGTATTAGACAGGGGACCTACAATGAGCAGTTCTTC
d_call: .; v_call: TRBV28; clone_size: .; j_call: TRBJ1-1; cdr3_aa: CASSGRVSFF; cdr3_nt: TGTGCCAGCAGTGGCAGGGTTTCTTTCTTT
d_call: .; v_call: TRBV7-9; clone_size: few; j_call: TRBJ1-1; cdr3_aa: CASSFRENTEAFF; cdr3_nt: TGTGCCAGCAGCTTCAGGGAGAACACTGAAGCTTTCTTT
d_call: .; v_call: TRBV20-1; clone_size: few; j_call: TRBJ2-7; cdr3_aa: CSVPPAGQPYEQYF; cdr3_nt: TGCAGCGTGCCTCCCGCGGGACAGCCCTACGAGCAGTACTTC
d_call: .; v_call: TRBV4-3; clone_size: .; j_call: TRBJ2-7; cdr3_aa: CASSQVQGRGEQYF; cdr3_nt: TGCGCCAGCAGCCAAGTGCAGGGTAGGGGCGAGCAGTACTTC
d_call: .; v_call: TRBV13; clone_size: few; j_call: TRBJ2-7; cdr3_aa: CASSSSLRSSYEQYF; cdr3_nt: TGTGCCAGCAGCTCCTCCCTGCGGAGCTCCTACGAGCAGTACTTC
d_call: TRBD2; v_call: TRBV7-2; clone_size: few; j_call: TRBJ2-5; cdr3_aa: CASSKRLAGAGETQYF; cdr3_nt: TGTGCCAGCAGCAAAAGACTAGCGGGAGCGGGTGAGACCCAGTACTTC
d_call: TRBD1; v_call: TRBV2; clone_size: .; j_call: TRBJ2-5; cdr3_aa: CASRETGPQETQYF; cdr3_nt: TGTGCCAGCAGGGAGACAGGGCCACAAGAGACCCAGTACTTC
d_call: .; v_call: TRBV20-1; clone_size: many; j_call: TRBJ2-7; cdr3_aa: CSAPHSQGGYEQYF; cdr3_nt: TGCAGTGCTCCCCATTCGCAGGGGGGCTACGAGCAGTACTTC
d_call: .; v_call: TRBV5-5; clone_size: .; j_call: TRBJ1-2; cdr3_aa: CASSLGQATNYGYTF; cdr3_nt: TGTGCCAGCAGCTTGGGACAGGCGACCAACTATGGCTACACCTTC
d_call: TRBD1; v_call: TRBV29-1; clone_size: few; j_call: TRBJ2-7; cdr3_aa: CSVGTGAEQYF; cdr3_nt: TGCAGCGTAGGGACAGGGGCCGAGCAGTACTTC
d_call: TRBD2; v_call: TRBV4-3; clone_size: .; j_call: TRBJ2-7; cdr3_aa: CASSQASGVPLEQYF; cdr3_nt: TGCGCCAGCAGCCAAGCTAGCGGGGTACCTCTCGAGCAGTACTTC
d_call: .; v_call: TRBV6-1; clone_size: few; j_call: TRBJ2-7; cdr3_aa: CASRFSSGTAHEQYF; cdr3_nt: TGTGCCAGCAGGTTTAGTTCCGGGACGGCCCACGAGCAGTACTTC
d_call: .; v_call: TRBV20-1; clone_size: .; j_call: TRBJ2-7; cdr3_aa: CSARAASRGYEQYF; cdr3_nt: TGCAGTGCTAGAGCGGCTTCGAGGGGCTACGAGCAGTACTTC
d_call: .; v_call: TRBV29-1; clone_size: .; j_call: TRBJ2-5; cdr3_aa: CSVESGVGETQYF; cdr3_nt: TGCAGCGTTGAGTCGGGAGTTGGGGAGACCCAGTACTTC
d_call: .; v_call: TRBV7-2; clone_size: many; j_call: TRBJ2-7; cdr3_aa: CASRDGGLSSYEQYF; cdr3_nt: TGTGCCAGCAGAGATGGGGGCTTGAGCTCCTACGAGCAGTACTTC
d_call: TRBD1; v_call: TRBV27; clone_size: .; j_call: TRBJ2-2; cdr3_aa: CASSLLSGQGNTGELFF; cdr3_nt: TGTGCCAGCAGTTTATTATCAGGACAGGGGAACACCGGGGAGCTGTTTTTT
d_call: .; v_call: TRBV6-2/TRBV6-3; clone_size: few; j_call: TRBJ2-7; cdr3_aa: CASISGNGYEQYF; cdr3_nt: TGTGCCAGCATCTCGGGGAATGGATACGAGCAGTACTTC
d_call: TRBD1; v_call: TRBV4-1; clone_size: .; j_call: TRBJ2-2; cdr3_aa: CASSWGQGMISGELFF; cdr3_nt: TGCGCCAGCAGTTGGGGACAGGGGATGATTTCCGGGGAGCTGTTTTTT
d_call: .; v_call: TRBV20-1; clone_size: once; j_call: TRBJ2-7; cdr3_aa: CSARELRQTSTFEQYF; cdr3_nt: TGCAGTGCTAGAGAGCTCAGACAGACCTCTACGTTTGAGCAGTACTTC